This TCR beta chain is drawn from a study of T cell responses to AZD1222 COVID-19 vaccine. Study background: Second-dose intervals near 4 or 12 weeks were combined. Study conclusions and caveats: CD4 TCRs associated with vaccination spanned spike, dominating at 160-218 and 743-854. The study identified only six AZD1222 recipients as seropositive at baseline. A mostly white British donor set with more females was recruited, and clonal diversity was possibly underestimated.

Libraries were prepared by immunoSEQ multiplex PCR; TCRdb keeps only in-frame clonotypes and omits some of them. The sample carries approximately 160,000 clones, 87% recorded once. With regard to this clone: The antigen remains unidentified.

V was clipped by 5 bases and J by 6 bases; unmatched bases: 7. Germline-derived CDR1 and CDR2 are KGHSH and LQKENI. The CDR3 extends over 14 amino acids. The sequence was obtained from an adult in good health. The J gene is TRBJ1-1, the V gene TRBV18; 9 bases match TRBD1. The starting material was peripheral blood, obtained on day 0 of AZD1222 vaccination. CDR3 loop: CASSSGQGNAEAFF. The CDR3 DNA follows: TGTGCCAGCTCATCGGGACAGGGAAACGCTGAAGCTTTCTTT.